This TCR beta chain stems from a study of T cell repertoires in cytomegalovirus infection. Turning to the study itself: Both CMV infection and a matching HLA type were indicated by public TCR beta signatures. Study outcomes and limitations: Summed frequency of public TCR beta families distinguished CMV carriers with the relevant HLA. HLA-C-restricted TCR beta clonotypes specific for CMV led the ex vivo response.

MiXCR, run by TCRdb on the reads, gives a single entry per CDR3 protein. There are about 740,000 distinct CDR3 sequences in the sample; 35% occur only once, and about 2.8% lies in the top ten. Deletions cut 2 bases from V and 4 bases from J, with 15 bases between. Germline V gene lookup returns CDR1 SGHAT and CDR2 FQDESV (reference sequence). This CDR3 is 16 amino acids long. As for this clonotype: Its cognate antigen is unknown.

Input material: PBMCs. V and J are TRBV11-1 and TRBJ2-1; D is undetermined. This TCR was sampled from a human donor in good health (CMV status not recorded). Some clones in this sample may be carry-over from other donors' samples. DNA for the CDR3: TGTGCCAGCAGCTTATCGGGTGTTACAAATTACAATGAGCAGTTCTTC. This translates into CASSLSGVTNYNEQFF.